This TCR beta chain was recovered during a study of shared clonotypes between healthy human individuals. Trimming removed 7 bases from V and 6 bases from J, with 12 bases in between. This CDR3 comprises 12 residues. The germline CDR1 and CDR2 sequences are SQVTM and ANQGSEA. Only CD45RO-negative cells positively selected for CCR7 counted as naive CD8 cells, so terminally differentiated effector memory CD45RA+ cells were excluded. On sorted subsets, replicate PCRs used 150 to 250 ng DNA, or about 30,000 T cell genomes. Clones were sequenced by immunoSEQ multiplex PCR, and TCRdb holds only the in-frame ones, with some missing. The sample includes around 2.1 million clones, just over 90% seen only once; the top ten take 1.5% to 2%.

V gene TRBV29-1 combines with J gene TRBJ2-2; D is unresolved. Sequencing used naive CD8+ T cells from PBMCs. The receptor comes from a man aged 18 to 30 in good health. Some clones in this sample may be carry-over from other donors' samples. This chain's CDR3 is CSGVSWAGELFF. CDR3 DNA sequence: TGCAGCGGGGTGTCGTGGGCCGGGGAGCTGTTTTTT.